Shown below are 8 T cell receptor beta chains from a single sample sequenced in a study of beta chain features in type 1 diabetes. What these receptors recognize is not known. Sequencing targeted expressed TCRB transcripts, as all isolated RNA had been reverse transcribed. Generated by immunoSEQ multiplex PCR, the TCRdb table keeps only in-frame clones and is missing some. The repertoire consists of 120,000 to 150,000 clones, with about 13% occurring once and the leading ten covering 1.3%. Findings and limits, study-wide: TCRB CDR3s from Type 1 diabetes patients were moderately but significantly shorter in all four CD4+ subsets.

The sequenced sample was central memory CD4+ T cells from blood. The receptors were gathered from a man aged 18 to 30 with type 1 diabetes.

This clone was found a few times. CDR3 loop: CASSLKGADEQFF. The CDR3 region has the DNA TGTGCCAGCAGCTTGAAAGGGGCAGATGAGCAGTTCTTC. The V gene is TRBV5-4, the J gene TRBJ2-1; tentative D call: TRBD1 (5 bases). The V gene's germline CDR1 is SGHNT and CDR2 YYREEE (reference sequence). This CDR3 region has 13 residues. V lost 1 base, J lost 8 bases, and 10 bases lay in between.

In its sample, this clone was seen a few times. This chain connects TRBV28 to TRBJ2-5; D possibly corresponds to TRBD2 (6 bases). This CDR3 has 15 residues. V dropped 5 bases and J dropped 4 bases, with 17 bases sitting between them. Germline CDR1 and CDR2: MDHEN and SYDVKM. The CDR3 nucleotides are TGTGCCAGCAGTGGCGGGACTCCCCTGGGAGAGACCCAGTACTTC. This encodes CASSGGTPLGETQYF.

This clone showed up just a few times. The chain links TRBV27 to TRBJ2-3; 8 bases fit TRBD2. This CDR3 has 16 amino acids. V trimming: 0 bases; J trimming: 2 bases; junction bases outside the gene matches: 4. Germline loops: CDR1 MNHEY, CDR2 SMNVEV (reference sequence). The CDR3 spells CASSLSSGGPTDTQYF. The CDR3, as DNA: TGTGCCAGCAGTTTATCGTCGGGGGGGCCCACAGATACGCAGTATTTT.

The chain carries TRBV5-1 and TRBJ2-3, with D unresolved. V lost 4 bases and J 0 bases, leaving 3 bases between the germline ends. The CDR3 contains 12 residues. CDR1 is SGHRS and CDR2 is YFSETQ in the germline V gene. CDR3 bases: TGCGCCAGCAGCGGGAGCACAGATACGCAGTATTTT. This sequence encodes CASSGSTDTQYF.

The chain is built from TRBV28 and TRBJ2-3, with TRBD2 matching over 9 bases. The J segment lost 7 bases and the V segment lost 8 bases, leaving 10 bases of the junction unmatched. This CDR3 contains 14 residues. Germline lookup yields CDR1 MDHEN and CDR2 SYDVKM. CDR3 sequence: CASRGGALLNTQYF. CDR3 sequence (DNA): TGTGCCAGCCGCGGGGGGGCTTTGTTGAATACGCAGTATTTT.

V gene TRBV18 combines with J gene TRBJ2-1; D gene ambiguous. CDR1 and CDR2 (germline): KGHSH, LQKENI. The germline V and J ends were trimmed by 3 bases and 5 bases, with 14 bases remaining between them. There are 15 residues in the CDR3. CDR3 in amino acids: CASSPREDQNNEQFF. CDR3 nucleotide sequence: TGTGCCAGCTCACCGAGAGAGGACCAGAACAATGAGCAGTTCTTC. Together with reference TRBV18 and TRBJ2-1, the CDR3 gives the full variable domain: NAGVMQNPRHLVRRRGQEARLRCSPMKGHSHVYWYRQLPEEGLKFMVYLQKENIIDESGMPKERFSAEFPKEGPSILRIQQVVRGDSAAYFCASSPREDQNNEQFFGPGTRLTVL.

This chain connects TRBV5-1 to TRBJ2-2; the match to TRBD1 covers 8 bases. The CDR3 totals 16 residues. V shed 0 bases, J shed 5 bases, and the junction held 6 bases outside the gene matches. Germline V gives CDR1 SGHRS, CDR2 YFSETQ. The CDR3 region is CASSLAQGALTGELFF. In DNA, the CDR3 is TGCGCCAGCAGCTTGGCCCAGGGGGCATTGACCGGGGAGCTGTTTTTT.

This clone was seen a few times. The V call is TRBV29-1, the J call TRBJ1-3; D unresolved. V was cut by 7 bases and J by 0 bases, with 10 bases left in between. The CDR3 is 13 residues long. Germline loops: CDR1 SQVTM, CDR2 ANQGSEA. CDR3 amino acids: CSAVENSGNTIYF. The CDR3 nucleotides read TGCAGCGCCGTGGAAAACTCTGGAAACACCATATATTTT.